A single sample is the source of the 28 T cell receptor beta chains below, sequenced in a study of T cell responses to AZD1222 COVID-19 vaccine. Clones were read by immunoSEQ multiplex PCR, and TCRdb kept only the in-frame ones, dropping some. This sample carries over 150,000 clones, 90% to 95% of them seen once, and the ten largest clones take around 1%. The sequencing used peripheral blood, collected 28 days after the second dose of the MenACWY control vaccine. The receptors derive from an adult who received the MenACWY meningococcal vaccine as a control.

This chain uses TRBV6-5 with TRBJ2-5, with TRBD1 as a possible D gene (5 bases). CDR1 MNHEY and CDR2 SVGAGI come from the germline V gene. CDR3 size: 14 residues. V dropped 4 bases and J dropped 2 bases, with 11 bases sitting between them. CDR3 bases: TGTGCCAGCAGTTCAGGGTCCCTTCAAGAGACCCAGTACTTC. It codes for CASSSGSLQETQYF.

The rearrangement uses TRBV6-5 and TRBJ2-5, with D uncertain. Per the germline V gene, CDR1 is MNHEY and CDR2 is SVGAGI. The CDR3 runs to 12 residues. The germline V and J ends were trimmed by 4 bases and 5 bases, with 8 bases remaining between them. The CDR3 bases are TGTGCCAGCAGTTCCCAAGCGGAGACCCAGTACTTC. It translates to CASSSQAETQYF.

The chain recombines TRBV3-1 (or the pseudogene TRBV3-2) with TRBJ2-7; D may be TRBD2 (6 bases). CDR3 length: 13 residues. Trimming pared 5 bases from V and 5 bases from J, leaving 13 bases between. The germline gives CDR1 LGHDT, CDR2 YNNKEL (reference sequence). For the CDR3, the DNA is TGTGCCAGCAGCAAAGGAGGGATTGACGAGCAGTACTTC. Translating it yields CASSKGGIDEQYF.

The chain carries TRBV25-1 and TRBJ1-2, with D possibly matching TRBD1 (5 bases). The CDR3 runs 13 residues. Trimming took off 4 bases at V and 2 bases at J, with 8 bases between the two ends. Germline CDR1 MGHDK, CDR2 SYGVNS. CDR3 residues: CASSVDSNYGYTF. As DNA, the CDR3 is TGTGCCAGCAGTGTAGACAGCAACTATGGCTACACCTTC.

This clone has only one observation. V is TRBV4-2 and J is TRBJ1-5, with D uncertain. The germline CDR1 and CDR2 sequences are LGHNA and YNFKEQ. The germline V and J ends were trimmed by 2 bases and 3 bases, with 5 bases remaining between them. The CDR3 covers 13 residues. The CDR3 bases are TGTGCCAGCAGCCAACGGGTCAATCAGCCCCAGCATTTT. This gives the protein CASSQRVNQPQHF.

This chain joins TRBV4-3 and TRBJ2-5, with TRBD2 identical over 13 bases. CDR1 and CDR2 from the germline V gene are LGHNA and YSLEER. V shed 1 base, J shed 5 bases, and the junction held 7 bases outside the gene matches. This CDR3 has 17 amino acids. The CDR3 nucleotides are TGCGCCAGCAGCCAAGGTTCCGGGACTAGCGGGGAGGAGACCCAGTACTTC. Its translation: CASSQGSGTSGEETQYF.

The gene calls are TRBV29-1 and TRBJ2-1; 9 positions match TRBD2. The CDR3 has 14 amino acids. Per germline, CDR1 SQVTM and CDR2 ANQGSEA. The junction had 3 bases not matched to a gene; V was cut back by 5 bases and J by 1 base. CDR3 region: CSVRAGGSYNEQFF. CDR3 DNA sequence: TGCAGCGTTCGAGCGGGGGGTTCCTACAATGAGCAGTTCTTC.

The V call is TRBV5-1, the J call TRBJ1-1; D uncertain. CDR3 length: 13 residues. Per germline, CDR1 SGHRS and CDR2 YFSETQ. Trimming took off 0 bases at V and 7 bases at J, with 10 bases between the two ends. Written as DNA, the CDR3 is TGCGCCAGCAGCTTGGGCGAGGACCGTGAAGCTTTCTTT. Its protein product is CASSLGEDREAFF.

The V and J genes are TRBV5-6 and TRBJ2-5, with D uncertain. The V end lost 0 bases, the J end lost 4 bases, and 7 bases lay between the germline ends. Germline CDR1 is SGHDT and CDR2 is YYEEEE. This CDR3 region has 13 residues. The CDR3 bases are TGTGCCAGCAGCTTGGCTGCAGGAGAGACCCAGTACTTC. Residues: CASSLAAGETQYF.

The chain is built from TRBV19 and TRBJ1-1, with D uncertain. Per the germline V gene, CDR1 is LNHDA and CDR2 is SQIVND (reference sequence). This CDR3 spans 14 amino acids. V gave up 5 bases and J gave up 3 bases, with 13 bases separating them. The CDR3, as DNA: TGTGCCAGTAGTCTCCGGGTAAGTGACACTGAAGCTTTCTTT. Its protein product is CASSLRVSDTEAFF.

The CDR3 DNA follows: TGTGCCAGCAGCTTAGGCGGGGGGGGAAGCAATGAGCAGTTCTTC. The encoded protein is CASSLGGGGSNEQFF. J is TRBJ2-1 and V is TRBV11-3; 9 nucleotides agree with TRBD2. Germline V gene data show CDR1 as SGHNT and CDR2 as YENEEA. This CDR3 region has 15 residues. Trimming at V came to 1 base and at J to 6 bases, leaving 4 bases not matched to a gene. The entire variable domain, with the rest obtained from reference TRBV11-3 and TRBJ2-1, is as follows: EAGVVQSPRYKIIEKKQPVAFWCNPISGHNTLYWYLQNLGQGPELLIRYENEEAVDDSQLPKDRFSAERLKGVDSTLKIQPAELGDSAVYLCASSLGGGGSNEQFFGPGTRLTVL.

The rearrangement uses TRBV5-4 and TRBJ1-5; D may be TRBD1 (5 bases). This CDR3 region has 14 residues. Germline loops: CDR1 SGHNT, CDR2 YYREEE (reference sequence). Trimming stripped 0 bases from V and 7 bases from J, with 11 bases between. The CDR3 nucleotides are TGTGCCAGCAGCTTGGCAGGGAATGGGCAGCCCCAGCATTTT. Protein: CASSLAGNGQPQHF.

The chain combines TRBV6-1 with TRBJ1-6; maybe TRBD1 (5 bases). This CDR3 region has 14 residues. Trimming left V 0 bases short and J 5 bases short, with 5 bases between. CDR1 is MNHNS, CDR2 SASEGT, per germline. The CDR3 DNA is TGTGCCAGCAGTGAAGCGACAGATAATTCACCCCTCCACTTT. Translating gives CASSEATDNSPLHF.

This rearrangement joins TRBV11-1 to TRBJ1-2, with D unresolved. The CDR3 contains 15 residues. V dropped 1 base and J dropped 8 bases, with 17 bases sitting between them. CDR1 is SGHAT and CDR2 is FQDESV in the germline V gene (reference sequence). The CDR3 nucleotides read TGTGCCAGCAGCTTAGGTCGCTCGCGGGAAGGCGGCTACACCTTC. Its translation is CASSLGRSREGGYTF.

The chain links TRBV6-5 to TRBJ1-2, with D maybe TRBD1 (6 bases). V was clipped by 6 bases and J by 4 bases, with 9 bases between them. CDR1 and CDR2 from the germline V gene are MNHEY and SVGAGI. The CDR3 is 12 amino acids. CDR3 bases: TGTGCCAGCAGGACGGACAGCTATGGCTACACCTTC. Protein sequence: CASRTDSYGYTF.

The DNA for the CDR3 is TGTGCCAGCAGCTCCTGGACAGCGGGGAATGAGCAGTTCTTC. This gives the protein CASSSWTAGNEQFF. The rearrangement links TRBV7-6 to TRBJ2-1; perhaps TRBD2 as D (7 bases). Germline CDR1 reads SGHVS; CDR2 reads FNYEAQ. CDR3 length: 14 amino acids. V dropped 4 bases and J dropped 7 bases, with 14 bases sitting between them. Variable domain in full (rest from reference TRBV7-6 and TRBJ2-1): GAGVSQSPRYKVTKRGQDVALRCDPISGHVSLYWYRQALGQGPEFLTYFNYEAQQDKSGLPNDRFSAERPEGSISTLTIQRTEQRDSAMYRCASSSWTAGNEQFFGPGTRLTVL.

The chain combines TRBV30 with TRBJ1-1, with unresolved D. Germline CDR1 GTSNPN, CDR2 SVGIG (reference sequence). This CDR3 is built from 12 residues. Between the trimmed V and J ends, which lost 1 base and 5 bases, there was a span of 8 bases. The CDR3 DNA sequence: TGTGCCTGGAGTGGACGGGGAACTGAAGCTTTCTTT. Its protein is CAWSGRGTEAFF.

The chain joins TRBV19 to TRBJ1-6, with D possibly being TRBD1 (5 bases). Germline V gene data show CDR1 as LNHDA and CDR2 as SQIVND (reference sequence). V gave up 7 bases and J gave up 8 bases, with 15 bases separating them. The CDR3 is 14 amino acids. CDR3 DNA: TGTGCCAGTACCCGAAAAAGGGGTCATTCACCCCTCCACTTT. Translation gives CASTRKRGHSPLHF.

This sequence joins TRBV6-1 and TRBJ1-2; no clear D. V dropped 8 bases and J dropped 3 bases, with 16 bases sitting between them. Germline V gene data show CDR1 as MNHNS and CDR2 as SASEGT. This CDR3 has 14 amino acids. DNA for the CDR3: TGTGCCAGCCGTCTCTCGGGGTCCGACTATGGCTACACCTTC. Its translation: CASRLSGSDYGYTF.

The V gene is TRBV6-5, the J gene TRBJ1-2; a possible D gene is TRBD1 (5 bases). This CDR3 contains 15 residues. The germline V and J ends were trimmed by 4 bases and 5 bases, with 17 bases remaining between them. Germline lookup yields CDR1 MNHEY and CDR2 SVGAGI. For the CDR3, the DNA is TGTGCCAGCAGTTGGAGGGACCCCCTGGGGTATGGCTACACCTTC. This gives the protein CASSWRDPLGYGYTF.

A word on this clone: A much larger clone differs from this one at a single base, so this may be a read error. Other DNA sequences in the sample encode the same CDR3. The rearrangement links TRBV13 to TRBJ1-1; D gene unclear. V was trimmed by 4 bases and J by 3 bases, leaving 3 bases between them. Germline V gene data show CDR1 as PRHDT and CDR2 as FYEKMQ (reference sequence). The CDR3 totals 11 residues. CDR3 sequence: CASSSDTEAFF. The CDR3 nucleotides are TGTGCCAGCAGCTCGGACACTGAAGCTTTCTTT.

The V gene is TRBV9, the J gene TRBJ2-5; 10 bases line up with TRBD1. V shed 0 bases and J 7 bases; nucleotides not matched to a gene: 6. Germline CDR1 and CDR2: SGDLS and YYNGEE. The CDR3 is made up of 15 amino acids. CDR3 loop: CASSVGGQGPLTQYF. The CDR3 region has the DNA TGTGCCAGCAGCGTAGGGGGACAGGGGCCCCTGACCCAGTACTTC.

This clone was recorded a few times. The chain links TRBV3-1 (or the pseudogene TRBV3-2) to TRBJ2-7, with 12 bases identical to TRBD1. The CDR3 is made up of 14 amino acids. Germline V gene sequence: CDR1 LGHDT, CDR2 YNNKEL (reference sequence). Losses at the gene ends were 5 bases for V and 5 bases for J; bases not matched to a gene: 4. Here the CDR3 reads CASSAGTGGNEQYF. DNA of the CDR3: TGTGCCAGCAGCGCGGGGACAGGGGGCAACGAGCAGTACTTC.

The rearrangement joins TRBV5-4 to TRBJ1-3, with D perhaps matching TRBD1 (5 bases). Trimming stripped 4 bases from V and 4 bases from J, with 6 bases between. The CDR3 is made up of 12 amino acids. Germline CDR1 reads SGHNT; CDR2 reads YYREEE (reference sequence). The CDR3 sequence: CASSRGGNTIYF. CDR3 nucleotides: TGTGCCAGCAGCCGGGGCGGAAACACCATATATTTT.

This clone was observed once. The chain is built from TRBV5-1 and TRBJ2-5; D possibly corresponds to TRBD2 (7 bases). The CDR3 totals 14 residues. With 1 base removed from V and 5 bases from J, the gap between germline ends came to 12 bases. Germline V lookup: CDR1 SGHRS, CDR2 YFSETQ. CDR3 in amino acids: CASSLSGGRETQYF. In nucleotides, the CDR3 is TGCGCCAGCAGCTTGTCGGGGGGCCGGGAGACCCAGTACTTC.

The rearrangement joins TRBV6-5 to TRBJ2-1; D possibly uses TRBD1 or TRBD2 (5 bases each). The CDR3 runs to 15 residues. Between the trimmed V and J ends, which lost 2 bases and 5 bases, there was a span of 13 bases. Germline CDR1 reads MNHEY; CDR2 reads SVGAGI. CDR3 region: CASSYPGTGNNEQFF. DNA for the CDR3: TGTGCCAGCAGTTACCCTGGGACGGGGAACAATGAGCAGTTCTTC.

The J gene is TRBJ1-2, the V gene TRBV6-5; no clear D gene. The V end lost 7 bases, the J end lost 0 bases, and 15 bases lay between the germline ends. CDR3 length: 15 amino acids. From germline, CDR1 is MNHEY and CDR2 SVGAGI. This CDR3 reads CASNHQNPPNYGYTF. The DNA of the CDR3 is TGTGCCAGCAACCACCAGAACCCGCCTAACTATGGCTACACCTTC.

The chain joins TRBV18 to TRBJ1-2; D gene unclear. The V end lost 3 bases, the J end lost 4 bases, and 15 bases lay between the germline ends. The CDR3 sequence is 15 residues long. Germline CDR1 reads KGHSH; CDR2 reads LQKENI. The CDR3 region is CASSPAVERFYGYTF. The CDR3 nucleotides are TGTGCCAGCTCACCGGCGGTCGAGAGATTCTATGGCTACACCTTC.